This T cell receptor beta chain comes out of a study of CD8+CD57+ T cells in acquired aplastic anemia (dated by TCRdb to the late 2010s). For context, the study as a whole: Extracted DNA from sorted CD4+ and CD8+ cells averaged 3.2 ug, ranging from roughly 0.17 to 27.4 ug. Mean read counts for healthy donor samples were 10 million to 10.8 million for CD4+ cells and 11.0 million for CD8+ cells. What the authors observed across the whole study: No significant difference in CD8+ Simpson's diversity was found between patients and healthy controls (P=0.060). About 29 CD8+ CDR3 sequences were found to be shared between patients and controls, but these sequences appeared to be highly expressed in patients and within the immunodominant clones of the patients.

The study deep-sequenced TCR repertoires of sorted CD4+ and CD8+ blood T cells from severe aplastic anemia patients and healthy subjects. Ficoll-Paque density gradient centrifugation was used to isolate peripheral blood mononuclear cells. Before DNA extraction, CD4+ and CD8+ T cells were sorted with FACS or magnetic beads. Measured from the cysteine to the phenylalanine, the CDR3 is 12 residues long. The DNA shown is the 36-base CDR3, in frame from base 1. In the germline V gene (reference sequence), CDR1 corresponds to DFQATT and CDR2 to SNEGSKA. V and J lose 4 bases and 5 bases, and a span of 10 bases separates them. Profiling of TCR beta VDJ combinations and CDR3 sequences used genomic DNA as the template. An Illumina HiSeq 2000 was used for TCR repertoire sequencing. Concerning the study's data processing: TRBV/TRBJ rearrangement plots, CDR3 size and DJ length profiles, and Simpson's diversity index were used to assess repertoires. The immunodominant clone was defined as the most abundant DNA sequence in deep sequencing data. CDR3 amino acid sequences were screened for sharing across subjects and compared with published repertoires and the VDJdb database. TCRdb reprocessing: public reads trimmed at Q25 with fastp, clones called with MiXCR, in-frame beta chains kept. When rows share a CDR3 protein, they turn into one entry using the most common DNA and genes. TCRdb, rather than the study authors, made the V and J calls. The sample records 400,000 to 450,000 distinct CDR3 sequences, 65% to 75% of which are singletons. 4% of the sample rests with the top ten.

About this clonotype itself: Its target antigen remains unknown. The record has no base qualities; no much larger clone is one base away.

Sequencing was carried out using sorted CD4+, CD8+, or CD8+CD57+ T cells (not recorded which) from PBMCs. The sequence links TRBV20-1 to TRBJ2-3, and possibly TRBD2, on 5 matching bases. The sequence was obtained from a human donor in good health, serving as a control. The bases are TGCAGTGCTACGCGGACTGGAGATACGCAGTATTTT. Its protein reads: CSATRTGDTQYF.